This T cell receptor beta chain came from a study of response to subunit inactivated influenza vaccine (dated by TCRdb to the late 2010s). Notes on the research overall: To follow how T cells responded to a trivalent subunit inactivated influenza vaccine, the researchers relied on deep quantitative profiling of the T cell receptor repertoire.

CDR3 length: 15 amino acids, cysteine to phenylalanine. Of the read, only the CDR3 DNA is kept; its 45 bases are in frame from base 1. V loses 0 bases at its end and J loses 5 bases; junction bases beyond the gene matches: 6. The germline V gene encodes CDR1 DFQATT and CDR2 SNEGSKA (reference sequence). This clonotype showed up just a few times. Its antigen specificity is not known. There are no base qualities to consult, and no much larger clone falls within one base. Study-wide findings and limitations: The authors suggested that each seasonal influenza vaccination may recruit only a limited number of new T cells.

To prepare the library, RT-PCR was applied. This sample was sequenced with an Illumina HiSeq 2500. The public reads were reanalyzed by TCRdb: fastp trimming at Q25, MiXCR alignment, in-frame beta chains only. All rows with the same CDR3 protein become a single entry with the most common DNA and genes. The sample table records a few hundred thousand distinct CDR3 sequences; about 15% of these occur just once. Together, the top ten hold over 8.5% of the sample. The chain couples TRBV20-1 to TRBJ2-2; TRBD1 agrees with 7 junctional bases. The clonotype originates from a man in his forties or fifties who received an inactivated influenza vaccine. Donor details come from another sample of the same person, matched by shared clones. The starting material was PBMCs from blood, obtained roughly 12 days after vaccination. The sequence in DNA is TGCAGTGCTAGAGATCGGACAGGAGGAACCGGGGAGCTGTTTTTT. Its coded protein is CSARDRTGGTGELFF.